Described below is a single TCR beta chain sequence and its context. Just one base apart from a much larger clone, this may be a read error. This CDR3 contains 14 residues. Germline-derived CDR1 and CDR2 are SGHAT and FQNNGV. Trimming pared 5 bases from V and 4 bases from J, leaving 14 bases between. This entry comes from a study of T cells in Graves' hyperthyroidism and ophthalmopathy. RNA transcripts were the template for amplifying TCR beta CDR3 regions. TCR CDR3 underwent first-round RT-PCR with the HTBI primer set. Each CDR3 protein is one row after TCRdb ran MiXCR on the multiplex PCR reads. The repertoire has roughly 650,000 distinct CDR3 sequences, roughly 16% of them found once; the top ten carry 3% to 4%.

The V gene is TRBV11-2, the J gene TRBJ1-1; no firm D call. Source material: blood. This sequence originates from a woman aged 40 to 50 with Graves' ophthalmopathy. For the CDR3, the DNA is TGTGCCAGCAGCCCCACAGAGGGTGTCACTGAAGCTTTCTTT. Protein sequence: CASSPTEGVTEAFF.